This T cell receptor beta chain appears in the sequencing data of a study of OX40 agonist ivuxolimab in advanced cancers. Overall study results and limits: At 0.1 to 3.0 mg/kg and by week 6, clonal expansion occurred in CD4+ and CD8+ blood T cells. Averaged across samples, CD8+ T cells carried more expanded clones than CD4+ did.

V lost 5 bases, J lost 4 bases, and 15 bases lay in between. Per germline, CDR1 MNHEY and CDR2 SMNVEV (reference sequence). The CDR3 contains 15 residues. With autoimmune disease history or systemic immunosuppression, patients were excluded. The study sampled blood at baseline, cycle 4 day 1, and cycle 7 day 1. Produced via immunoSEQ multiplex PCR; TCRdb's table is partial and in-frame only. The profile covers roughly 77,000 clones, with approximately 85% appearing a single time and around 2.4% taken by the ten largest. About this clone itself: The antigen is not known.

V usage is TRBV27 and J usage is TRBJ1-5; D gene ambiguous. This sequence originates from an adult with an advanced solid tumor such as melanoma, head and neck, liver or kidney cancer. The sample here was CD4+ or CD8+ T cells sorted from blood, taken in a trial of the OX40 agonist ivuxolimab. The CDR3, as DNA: TGTGCCAGCAGTCCCTCTTCCGCCTTAAATCAGCCCCAGCATTTT. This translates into CASSPSSALNQPQHF.